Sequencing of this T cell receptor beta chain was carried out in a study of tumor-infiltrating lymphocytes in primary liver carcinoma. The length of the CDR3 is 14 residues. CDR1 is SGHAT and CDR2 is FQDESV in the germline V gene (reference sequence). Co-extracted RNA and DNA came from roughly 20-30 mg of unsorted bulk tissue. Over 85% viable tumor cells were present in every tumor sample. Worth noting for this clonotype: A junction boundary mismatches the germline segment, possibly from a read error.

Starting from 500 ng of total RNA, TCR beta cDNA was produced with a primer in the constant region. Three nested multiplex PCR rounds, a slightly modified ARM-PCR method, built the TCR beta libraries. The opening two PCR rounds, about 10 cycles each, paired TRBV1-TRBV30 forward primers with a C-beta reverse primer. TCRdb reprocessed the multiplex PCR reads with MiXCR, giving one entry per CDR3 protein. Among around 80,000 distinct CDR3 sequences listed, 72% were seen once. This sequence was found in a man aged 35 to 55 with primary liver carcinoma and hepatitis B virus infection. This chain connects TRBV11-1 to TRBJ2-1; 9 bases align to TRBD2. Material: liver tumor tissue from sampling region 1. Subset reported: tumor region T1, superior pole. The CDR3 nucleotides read TGTGCCAGCAGCTTATATGGGACTAGCAGTGAGCAGCTATTC. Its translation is CASSLYGTSSEQLF.